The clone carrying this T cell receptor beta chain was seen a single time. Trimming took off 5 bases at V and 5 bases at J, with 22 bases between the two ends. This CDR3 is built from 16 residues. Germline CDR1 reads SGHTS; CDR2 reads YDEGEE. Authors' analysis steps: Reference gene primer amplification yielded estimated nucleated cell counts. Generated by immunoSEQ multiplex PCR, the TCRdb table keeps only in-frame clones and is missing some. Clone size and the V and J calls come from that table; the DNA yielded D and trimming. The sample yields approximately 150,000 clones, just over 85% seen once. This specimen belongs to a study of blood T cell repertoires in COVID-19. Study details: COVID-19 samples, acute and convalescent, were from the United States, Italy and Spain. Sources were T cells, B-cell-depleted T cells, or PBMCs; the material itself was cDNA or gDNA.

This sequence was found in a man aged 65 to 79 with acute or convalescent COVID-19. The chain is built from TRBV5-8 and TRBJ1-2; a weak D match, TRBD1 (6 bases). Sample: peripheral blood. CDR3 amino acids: CASRNGQRRGEYGYTF. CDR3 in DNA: TGTGCCAGCAGGAATGGACAGCGACGAGGGGAATATGGCTACACCTTC.